This is a list of T cell receptor beta chains from one sample in a study of OX40 agonist ivuxolimab in advanced cancers. Sequencing used immunoSEQ multiplex PCR; TCRdb keeps in-frame clones, though not all of them. The sample holds around 49,000 clones, about 79% seen once. The material was CD4+ or CD8+ T cells sorted from blood, obtained in a trial of the OX40 agonist ivuxolimab. Every receptor here comes from an adult with an advanced solid tumor such as melanoma, head and neck, liver or kidney cancer. CDR3s include the opening cysteine and the closing phenylalanine or tryptophan. D genes are given only for firm matches. Clone size is given for some rows only: seen once, a few or many times, or a class if the clone is expanded.

size	V	D	length	J	CDR3	DNA
-	TRBV7-9	TRBD2	16	TRBJ2-1	CASSLPYGGSDNEQFF	TGTGCCAGCAGCTTACCTTACGGGGGGTCGGACAATGAGCAGTTCTTC
-	TRBV2	TRBD2	15	TRBJ2-1	CASSGTSGTYNEQFF	TGTGCCAGCAGTGGGACTAGCGGGACCTACAATGAGCAGTTCTTC
-	TRBV12-5	-	13	TRBJ2-1	CASGFGGAREQFF	TGTGCTAGTGGTTTCGGAGGGGCTCGCGAGCAGTTCTTC
-	TRBV7-2	TRBD2	15	TRBJ2-7	CASSRGLAGASEQYF	TGTGCCAGCAGCCGGGGACTAGCGGGAGCCTCCGAGCAGTACTTC
medium-sized	TRBV19	-	13	TRBJ1-5	CASTADIRQPQHF	TGTGCCAGTACCGCCGACATACGTCAGCCCCAGCATTTT
-	TRBV7-9	-	13	TRBJ1-5	CASSFSGSQPQHF	TGTGCCAGCAGCTTTTCGGGGAGTCAGCCCCAGCATTTT
once	TRBV5-4	-	15	TRBJ2-1	CASMLIGPSNNEQFF	TGTGCCAGCATGCTAATAGGACCATCGAACAATGAGCAGTTCTTC
few	TRBV2	-	12	TRBJ1-1	CASSRENTEAFF	TGTGCCAGCAGTAGGGAGAACACTGAAGCTTTCTTT
-	TRBV12-2	-	15	TRBJ2-7	CASRLVGHSSYEQYF	TGTGCAAGTCGCTTAGTAGGACATAGCTCCTACGAGCAGTACTTC
-	TRBV7-2	TRBD2	14	TRBJ2-1	CASSHEREWHEQFF	TGTGCCAGCAGCCACGAGCGGGAGTGGCATGAGCAGTTCTTC
-	TRBV14	TRBD1	17	TRBJ2-6	CASSQSSDRVGANVLTF	TGTGCCAGCAGCCAATCCTCCGACAGGGTTGGGGCCAACGTCCTGACTTTC
-	TRBV6-5	-	12	TRBJ2-5	CASGTAPETQYF	TGTGCCAGCGGAACCGCGCCGGAGACCCAGTACTTC
-	TRBV29-1	-	13	TRBJ2-7	CSVDGGYSYEQYF	TGCAGCGTTGACGGGGGCTACTCCTACGAGCAGTACTTC
-	TRBV5-6	TRBD1	15	TRBJ2-3	CASSVDRAFSDTQYF	TGTGCCAGCAGCGTGGACAGGGCATTTTCGGATACGCAGTATTTT
-	TRBV19	TRBD1	15	TRBJ2-7	CASSIAGQGGYEQYF	TGTGCCAGTAGTATAGCGGGACAGGGCGGCTACGAGCAGTACTTC
once	TRBV5-5	-	14	TRBJ2-2	CASSLSGNTGELFF	TGTGCCAGCAGCTTGTCGGGAAACACCGGGGAGCTGTTTTTT
-	TRBV29-1	TRBD2	18	TRBJ2-7	CSVLAPLLAGGSPYEQYF	TGCAGCGTGTTAGCCCCTTTACTAGCGGGAGGCAGTCCCTACGAGCAGTACTTC
-	TRBV5-1	TRBD1	15	TRBJ2-5	CASSSTGGSRETQYF	TGCGCCAGCAGCAGTACAGGGGGCTCGCGGGAGACCCAGTACTTC
-	TRBV10-2	-	14	TRBJ1-2	CASGPVVSNYGYTF	TGCGCCAGCGGGCCGGTGGTCTCTAACTATGGCTACACCTTC
-	TRBV6-5	TRBD2	14	TRBJ2-2	CASSYTGGTGELFF	TGTGCCAGCAGTTACACGGGGGGTACCGGGGAGCTGTTTTTT
-	TRBV6-5	TRBD2	15	TRBJ2-3	CASRRAGGPSDTQYF	TGTGCCAGCAGGCGAGCGGGAGGTCCTTCAGATACGCAGTATTTT
few	TRBV6-1	TRBD1	15	TRBJ1-5	CASSGMGGSGGAQHF	TGTGCCAGCAGTGGAATGGGGGGTTCAGGGGGCGCCCAGCATTTT
-	TRBV5-6	-	17	TRBJ2-1	CASSFILRESSYNEQFF	TGTGCCAGCAGCTTTATCCTTAGGGAGAGCTCCTACAATGAGCAGTTCTTC
-	TRBV2	TRBD2	15	TRBJ2-7	CASSDLLAGRYEQYF	TGTGCCAGCAGTGATCTCCTAGCGGGCCGATACGAGCAGTACTTC
few	TRBV9	-	16	TRBJ1-1	CASSLRGFQVNTEAFF	TGTGCCAGCAGCCTCAGGGGTTTTCAGGTGAACACTGAAGCTTTCTTT
medium-sized	TRBV2	-	13	TRBJ1-2	CASSDTSGYGYTF	TGTGCCAGCAGCGACACCTCTGGCTATGGCTACACCTTC
-	TRBV10-3	-	14	TRBJ2-5	CAISGYDGQETQYF	TGTGCCATCAGTGGGTACGACGGACAAGAGACCCAGTACTTC
-	TRBV27	TRBD1	15	TRBJ2-5	CASSLPATGMETQYF	TGTGCCAGCAGTTTACCCGCGACAGGGATGGAGACCCAGTACTTC
few	TRBV7-9	-	13	TRBJ1-1	CASSLVAGELGFF	TGTGCCAGCAGCTTAGTGGCAGGGGAATTAGGTTTCTTT